A selection of T cell receptor beta chains follows, all from one sample in a study of molecular identifiers for immune sequencing clone quantification. TCRdb passed the PCR reads through MiXCR, listing each CDR3 protein once. The sample holds about half a million distinct CDR3 sequences, 20% to 25% seen once. Source material: naive CD8+ T cells from blood, with Jurkat cell RNA spiked in. The origin of the receptors is a human donor in good health. Some libraries in this study had Jurkat cell RNA spiked in. Each CDR3 is given with its conserved first and last residue. Each record gives: V gene, D gene, J gene, clone size, CDR3 protein, CDR3 DNA. The D gene is left open where the match is weak. Rows give clone size only sometimes, using once, few, many, or a class for an expanded clone.

V gene: TRBV27
D gene: TRBD1
J gene: TRBJ2-7
clone size: few
CDR3 protein: CASSPLTGIYEQYF
CDR3 DNA: TGTGCCAGCAGTCCCCTGACAGGGATCTACGAGCAGTACTTC

V gene: TRBV6-5
D gene: TRBD2
J gene: TRBJ2-2
clone size: .
CDR3 protein: CASSLGLVQAGELSF
CDR3 DNA: TGTGCCAGCAGTCTGGGACTAGTTCAGGCCGGGGAGCTGTCTTTT

V gene: TRBV4-1
D gene: TRBD1
J gene: TRBJ1-5
clone size: many
CDR3 protein: CASSHDSGGYQPQHF
CDR3 DNA: TGCGCCAGCAGCCATGACTCAGGGGGTTATCAGCCCCAGCATTTT

V gene: TRBV5-6
D gene: .
J gene: TRBJ1-4
clone size: .
CDR3 protein: CASSSTPTNEKLFF
CDR3 DNA: TGTGCCAGCAGCTCGACACCTACTAATGAAAAACTGTTTTTT

V gene: TRBV4-1
D gene: .
J gene: TRBJ2-5
clone size: many
CDR3 protein: CASSQDQGNTETQYF
CDR3 DNA: TGCGCCAGCAGCCAAGATCAGGGAAATACAGAGACCCAGTACTTC

V gene: TRBV27
D gene: TRBD2
J gene: TRBJ2-5
clone size: .
CDR3 protein: CASSFPRLAGGETQYF
CDR3 DNA: TGTGCCAGCAGTTTCCCCAGACTAGCGGGGGGAGAGACCCAGTACTTC

V gene: TRBV6-6
D gene: .
J gene: TRBJ2-3
clone size: many
CDR3 protein: CASSPLGVAGVADTQYF
CDR3 DNA: TGTGCCAGCAGTCCCCTCGGGGTAGCAGGGGTGGCAGATACGCAGTATTTT

V gene: TRBV14
D gene: TRBD1
J gene: TRBJ1-2
clone size: few
CDR3 protein: CASSQDYNRGRSILGEVYYGYTF
CDR3 DNA: TGTGCCAGCAGCCAAGATTATAACAGGGGGCGCAGCATTTTGGGAGAAGTTTACTATGGCTACACCTTC

V gene: TRBV27
D gene: TRBD2
J gene: TRBJ2-7
clone size: .
CDR3 protein: CASSLAGEGWEQYF
CDR3 DNA: TGTGCCAGCAGCCTAGCGGGAGAGGGCTGGGAGCAGTACTTC

V gene: TRBV11-1
D gene: .
J gene: TRBJ2-5
clone size: .
CDR3 protein: CASREGGQETQYF
CDR3 DNA: TGTGCCAGCCGAGAAGGGGGCCAAGAGACCCAGTACTTC

V gene: TRBV19
D gene: .
J gene: TRBJ2-2
clone size: few
CDR3 protein: CAVWTQNTGELFF
CDR3 DNA: TGTGCCGTGTGGACTCAGAACACCGGGGAGCTGTTTTTT

V gene: TRBV18
D gene: .
J gene: TRBJ2-5
clone size: many
CDR3 protein: CASSPRERMVETQYF
CDR3 DNA: TGTGCCAGCTCACCCCGGGAGCGGATGGTAGAGACCCAGTACTTC

V gene: TRBV6-2/TRBV6-3
D gene: TRBD2
J gene: TRBJ2-1
clone size: .
CDR3 protein: CASSYPGSGREIAYNEQFF
CDR3 DNA: TGTGCCAGCAGTTACCCGGGGAGCGGGAGGGAAATTGCCTACAATGAGCAGTTCTTC

V gene: TRBV7-9
D gene: TRBD2
J gene: TRBJ2-1
clone size: few
CDR3 protein: CASSDENGTSGMNEQFF
CDR3 DNA: TGTGCCAGCAGCGACGAAAACGGGACTAGCGGGATGAATGAGCAGTTCTTC

V gene: TRBV7-6
D gene: .
J gene: TRBJ2-2
clone size: few
CDR3 protein: CASSLGPPSTGELFF
CDR3 DNA: TGTGCCAGCAGCTTAGGGCCCCCCAGCACCGGGGAGCTGTTTTTT